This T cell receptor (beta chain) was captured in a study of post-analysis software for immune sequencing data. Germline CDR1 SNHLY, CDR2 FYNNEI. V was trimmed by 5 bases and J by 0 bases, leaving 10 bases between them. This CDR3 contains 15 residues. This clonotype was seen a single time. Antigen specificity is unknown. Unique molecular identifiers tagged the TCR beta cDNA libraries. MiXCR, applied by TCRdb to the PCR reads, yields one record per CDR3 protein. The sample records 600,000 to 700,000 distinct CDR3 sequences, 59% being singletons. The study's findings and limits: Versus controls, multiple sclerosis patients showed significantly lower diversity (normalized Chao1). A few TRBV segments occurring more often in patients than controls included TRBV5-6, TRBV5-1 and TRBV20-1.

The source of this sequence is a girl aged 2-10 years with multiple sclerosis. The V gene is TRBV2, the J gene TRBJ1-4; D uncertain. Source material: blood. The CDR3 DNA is TGTGCCAGCAGTAGAGGGTCTGCAACTAATGAAAAACTGTTTTTT. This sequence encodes CASSRGSATNEKLFF. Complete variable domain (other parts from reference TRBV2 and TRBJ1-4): EPEVTQTPSHQVTQMGQEVILRCVPISNHLYFYWYRQILGQKVEFLVSFYNNEISEKSEIFDDQFSVERPDGSNFTLKIRSTKLEDSAMYFCASSRGSATNEKLFFGSGTQLSVL.